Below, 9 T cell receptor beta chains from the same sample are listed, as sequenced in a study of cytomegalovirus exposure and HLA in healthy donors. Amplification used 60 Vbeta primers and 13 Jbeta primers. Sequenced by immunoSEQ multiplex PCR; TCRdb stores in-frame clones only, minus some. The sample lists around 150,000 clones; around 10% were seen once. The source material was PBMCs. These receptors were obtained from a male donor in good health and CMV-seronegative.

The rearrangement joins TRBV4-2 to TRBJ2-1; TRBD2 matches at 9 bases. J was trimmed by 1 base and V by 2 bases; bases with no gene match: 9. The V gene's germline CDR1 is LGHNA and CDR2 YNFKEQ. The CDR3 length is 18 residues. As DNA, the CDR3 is TGTGCCAGCAGCCAACAAATTAGCGGGGGCCTATCCTACAATGAGCAGTTCTTC. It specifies CASSQQISGGLSYNEQFF.

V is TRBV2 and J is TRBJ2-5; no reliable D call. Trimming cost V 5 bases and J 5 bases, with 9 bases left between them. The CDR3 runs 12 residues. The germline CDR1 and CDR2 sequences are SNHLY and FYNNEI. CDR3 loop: CASSSARETQYF. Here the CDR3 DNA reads TGTGCCAGCAGTTCCGCCCGGGAGACCCAGTACTTC.

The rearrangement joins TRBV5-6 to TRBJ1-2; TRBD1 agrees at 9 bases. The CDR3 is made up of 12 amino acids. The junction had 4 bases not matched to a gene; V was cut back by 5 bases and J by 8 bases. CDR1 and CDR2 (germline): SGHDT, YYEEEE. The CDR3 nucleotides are TGTGCCAGCAGACAGGGGGCAAGGGGCTACACCTTC. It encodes CASRQGARGYTF.

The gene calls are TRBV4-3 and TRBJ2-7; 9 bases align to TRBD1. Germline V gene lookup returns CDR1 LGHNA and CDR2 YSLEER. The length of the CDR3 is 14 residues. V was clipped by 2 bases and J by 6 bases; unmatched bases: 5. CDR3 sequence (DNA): TGCGCCAGCAGCCAAAGGACAGGGGAAGGCGAGCAGTACTTC. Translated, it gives CASSQRTGEGEQYF.

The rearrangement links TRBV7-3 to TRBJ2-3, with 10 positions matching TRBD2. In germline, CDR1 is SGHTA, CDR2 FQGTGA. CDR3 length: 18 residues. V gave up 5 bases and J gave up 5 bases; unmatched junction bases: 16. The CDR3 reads CASSLGPTSGIIRDTQYF. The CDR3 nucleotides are TGTGCCAGCAGCCTAGGGCCAACTAGCGGGATCATAAGAGATACGCAGTATTTT.

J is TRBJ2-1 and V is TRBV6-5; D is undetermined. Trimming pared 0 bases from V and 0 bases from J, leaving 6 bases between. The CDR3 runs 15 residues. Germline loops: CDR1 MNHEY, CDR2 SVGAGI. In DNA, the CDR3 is TGTGCCAGCAGTTACTCCAGTAACTCCTACAATGAGCAGTTCTTC. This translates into CASSYSSNSYNEQFF.

The chain's CDR3 is CSVEGDRETEETQYF. For the CDR3, the DNA is TGCAGCGTTGAAGGTGACAGGGAAACGGAAGAGACCCAGTACTTC. The gene calls are TRBV29-1 and TRBJ2-5; TRBD1 agrees at 7 bases. This CDR3 has 15 amino acids. The ends lost 1 base at V and 3 bases at J; junction bases unmatched: 8. Germline values: CDR1 SQVTM, CDR2 ANQGSEA.

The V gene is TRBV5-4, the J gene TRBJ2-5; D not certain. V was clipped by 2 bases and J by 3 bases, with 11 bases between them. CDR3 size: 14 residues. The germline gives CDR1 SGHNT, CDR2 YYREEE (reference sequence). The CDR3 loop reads CASSFGPSKETQYF. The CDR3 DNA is TGTGCCAGCAGCTTTGGCCCCTCGAAAGAGACCCAGTACTTC.

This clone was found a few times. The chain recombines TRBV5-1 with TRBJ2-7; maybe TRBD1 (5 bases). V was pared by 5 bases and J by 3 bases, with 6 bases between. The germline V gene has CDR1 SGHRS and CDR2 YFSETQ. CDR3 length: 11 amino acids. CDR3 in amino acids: CASSDSYEQYF. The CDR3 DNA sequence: TGCGCCAGCAGTGACAGCTACGAGCAGTACTTC.